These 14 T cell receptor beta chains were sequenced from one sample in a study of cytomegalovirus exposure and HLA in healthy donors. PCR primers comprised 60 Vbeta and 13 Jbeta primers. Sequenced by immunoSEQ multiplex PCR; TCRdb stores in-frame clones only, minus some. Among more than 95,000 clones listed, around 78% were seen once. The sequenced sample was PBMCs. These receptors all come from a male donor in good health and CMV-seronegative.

The CDR3, as DNA: TGTGCCACCAGCACCCGGACAGGGGCCTATGGCTACACCTTC. Amino acids: CATSTRTGAYGYTF. The chain links TRBV15 to TRBJ1-2; the match to TRBD1 covers 9 bases. Trimming took 4 bases from V and 4 from J; bases not matched to a gene: 4. There are 14 residues in the CDR3. Looked up from germline, CDR1 is LNHNV and CDR2 is YYDKDF (reference sequence).

The CDR3 nucleotides are TGTGCCAGTAGTAACGGACAGGGGAATCAGCCCCAGCATTTT. Amino acids: CASSNGQGNQPQHF. This chain uses TRBV19 with TRBJ1-5, with 9 bases identical to TRBD1. Germline V lookup: CDR1 LNHDA, CDR2 SQIVND (reference sequence). The CDR3 is 14 amino acids. V lost 4 bases to trimming and J lost 4 bases; unmatched junction nucleotides: 2.

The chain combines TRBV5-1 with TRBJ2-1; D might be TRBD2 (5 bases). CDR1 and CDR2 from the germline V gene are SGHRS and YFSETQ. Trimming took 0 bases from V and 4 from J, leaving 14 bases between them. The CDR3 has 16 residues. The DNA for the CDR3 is TGCGCCAGCAGCTTGGTAGCTAGCTTTTCATACAATGAGCAGTTCTTC. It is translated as CASSLVASFSYNEQFF.

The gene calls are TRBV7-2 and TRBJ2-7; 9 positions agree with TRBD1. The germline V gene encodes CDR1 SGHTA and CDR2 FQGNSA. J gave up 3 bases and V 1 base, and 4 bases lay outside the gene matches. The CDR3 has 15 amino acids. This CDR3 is CASSLGEGQGYEQYF. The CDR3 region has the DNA TGTGCCAGCAGCTTAGGAGAGGGACAGGGCTACGAGCAGTACTTC.

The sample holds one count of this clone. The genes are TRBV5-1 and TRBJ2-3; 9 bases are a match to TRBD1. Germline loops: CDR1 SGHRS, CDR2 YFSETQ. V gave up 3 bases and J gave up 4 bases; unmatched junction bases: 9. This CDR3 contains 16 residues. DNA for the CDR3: TGCGCCAGCAGCTCACAAGGACAGGGGACGTCAGATACGCAGTATTTT. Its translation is CASSSQGQGTSDTQYF.

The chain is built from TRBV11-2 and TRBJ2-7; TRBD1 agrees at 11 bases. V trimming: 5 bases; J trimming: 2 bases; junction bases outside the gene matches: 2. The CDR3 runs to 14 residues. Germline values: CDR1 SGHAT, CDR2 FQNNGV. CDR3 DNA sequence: TGTGCCAGCAGCGCGGGACAGGGGGCCTACGAGCAGTACTTC. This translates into CASSAGQGAYEQYF.

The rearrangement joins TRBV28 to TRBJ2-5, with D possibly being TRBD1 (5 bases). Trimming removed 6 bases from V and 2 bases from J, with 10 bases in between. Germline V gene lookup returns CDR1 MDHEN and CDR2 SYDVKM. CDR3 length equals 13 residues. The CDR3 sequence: CASRQGYQETQYF. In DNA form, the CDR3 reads TGTGCCAGCAGGCAGGGTTATCAAGAGACCCAGTACTTC.

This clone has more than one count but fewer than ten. CDR3 nucleotides: TGTGCCAGCAGTTACGGGGCGGTAACCTACAATGAGCAGTTCTTC. Residues: CASSYGAVTYNEQFF. The chain has TRBV6-5 and TRBJ2-1, with D maybe TRBD1 (5 bases). This CDR3 has 15 amino acids. Germline lookup yields CDR1 MNHEY and CDR2 SVGAGI. Trimming pared 2 bases from V and 2 bases from J, leaving 10 bases between.

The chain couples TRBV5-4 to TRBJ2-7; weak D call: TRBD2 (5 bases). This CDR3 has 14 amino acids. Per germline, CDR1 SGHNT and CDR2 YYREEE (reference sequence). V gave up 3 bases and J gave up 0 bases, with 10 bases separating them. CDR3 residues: CASSSRTDSYEQYF. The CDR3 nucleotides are TGTGCCAGCAGCTCGCGGACTGACTCCTACGAGCAGTACTTC.

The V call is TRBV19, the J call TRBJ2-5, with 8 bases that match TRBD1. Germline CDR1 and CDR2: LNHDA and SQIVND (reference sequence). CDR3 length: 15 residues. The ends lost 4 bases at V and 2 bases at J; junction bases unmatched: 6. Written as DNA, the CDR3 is TGTGCCAGTAGTAACCCACGGACAGGGCAAGAGACCCAGTACTTC. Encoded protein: CASSNPRTGQETQYF.

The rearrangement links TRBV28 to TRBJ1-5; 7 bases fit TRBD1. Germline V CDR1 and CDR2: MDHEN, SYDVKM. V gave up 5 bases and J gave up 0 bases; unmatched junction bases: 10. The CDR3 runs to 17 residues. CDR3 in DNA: TGTGCCAGCAGTACTACAGGGGATATCTATAGCAATCAGCCCCAGCATTTT. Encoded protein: CASSTTGDIYSNQPQHF.

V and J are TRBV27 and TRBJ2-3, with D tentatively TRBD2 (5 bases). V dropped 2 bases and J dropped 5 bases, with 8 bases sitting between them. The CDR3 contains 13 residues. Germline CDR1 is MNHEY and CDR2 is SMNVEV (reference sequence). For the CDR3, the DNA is TGTGCCAGCAGTTTACCCCGGGGAGATACGCAGTATTTT. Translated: CASSLPRGDTQYF.

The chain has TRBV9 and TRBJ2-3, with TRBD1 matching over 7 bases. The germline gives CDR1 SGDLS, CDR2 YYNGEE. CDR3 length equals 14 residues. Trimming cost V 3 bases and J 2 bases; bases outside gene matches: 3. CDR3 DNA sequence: TGTGCCAGCAGCGACAGGGGTTTCACAGATACGCAGTATTTT. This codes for CASSDRGFTDTQYF.

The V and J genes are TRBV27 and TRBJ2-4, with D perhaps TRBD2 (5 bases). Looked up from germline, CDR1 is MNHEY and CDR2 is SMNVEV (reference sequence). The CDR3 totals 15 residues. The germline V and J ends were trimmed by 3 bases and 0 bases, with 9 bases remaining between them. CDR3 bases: TGTGCCAGCAGTTTCGTAGGGAGAGCCAAAAACATTCAGTACTTC. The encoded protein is CASSFVGRAKNIQYF.